This T cell receptor (beta chain) comes out of a study of a mutant IDH1 vaccine in newly diagnosed glioma. Time point described: week 35, safety follow-up. Each dose delivered 300 ug of mutant IDH1 20-mer peptide subcutaneously with imiquimod. Notes on this clone: Its antigen is as yet unknown.

Assay used: immunoSEQ multiplex PCR; TCRdb lists only in-frame clones, some missing. The table lists tens of thousands of clones, more than 85% of them singletons. The germline gives CDR1 GTSNPN, CDR2 SVGIG (reference sequence). The CDR3 loop spans 16 amino acids. The V gene lost 3 bases and the J gene lost 2 bases, with 19 bases spanning the gap. V and J are TRBV30 and TRBJ1-1, with D unresolved. The sequencing used PBMCs, collected from a glioma patient whose treatment included an IDH1 peptide vaccine. This receptor was obtained from a young man with glioma. The CDR3 sequence is CAWSRDSTWRNTEAFF. DNA for the CDR3: TGTGCCTGGAGCCGAGACTCCACCTGGAGAAACACTGAAGCTTTCTTT.